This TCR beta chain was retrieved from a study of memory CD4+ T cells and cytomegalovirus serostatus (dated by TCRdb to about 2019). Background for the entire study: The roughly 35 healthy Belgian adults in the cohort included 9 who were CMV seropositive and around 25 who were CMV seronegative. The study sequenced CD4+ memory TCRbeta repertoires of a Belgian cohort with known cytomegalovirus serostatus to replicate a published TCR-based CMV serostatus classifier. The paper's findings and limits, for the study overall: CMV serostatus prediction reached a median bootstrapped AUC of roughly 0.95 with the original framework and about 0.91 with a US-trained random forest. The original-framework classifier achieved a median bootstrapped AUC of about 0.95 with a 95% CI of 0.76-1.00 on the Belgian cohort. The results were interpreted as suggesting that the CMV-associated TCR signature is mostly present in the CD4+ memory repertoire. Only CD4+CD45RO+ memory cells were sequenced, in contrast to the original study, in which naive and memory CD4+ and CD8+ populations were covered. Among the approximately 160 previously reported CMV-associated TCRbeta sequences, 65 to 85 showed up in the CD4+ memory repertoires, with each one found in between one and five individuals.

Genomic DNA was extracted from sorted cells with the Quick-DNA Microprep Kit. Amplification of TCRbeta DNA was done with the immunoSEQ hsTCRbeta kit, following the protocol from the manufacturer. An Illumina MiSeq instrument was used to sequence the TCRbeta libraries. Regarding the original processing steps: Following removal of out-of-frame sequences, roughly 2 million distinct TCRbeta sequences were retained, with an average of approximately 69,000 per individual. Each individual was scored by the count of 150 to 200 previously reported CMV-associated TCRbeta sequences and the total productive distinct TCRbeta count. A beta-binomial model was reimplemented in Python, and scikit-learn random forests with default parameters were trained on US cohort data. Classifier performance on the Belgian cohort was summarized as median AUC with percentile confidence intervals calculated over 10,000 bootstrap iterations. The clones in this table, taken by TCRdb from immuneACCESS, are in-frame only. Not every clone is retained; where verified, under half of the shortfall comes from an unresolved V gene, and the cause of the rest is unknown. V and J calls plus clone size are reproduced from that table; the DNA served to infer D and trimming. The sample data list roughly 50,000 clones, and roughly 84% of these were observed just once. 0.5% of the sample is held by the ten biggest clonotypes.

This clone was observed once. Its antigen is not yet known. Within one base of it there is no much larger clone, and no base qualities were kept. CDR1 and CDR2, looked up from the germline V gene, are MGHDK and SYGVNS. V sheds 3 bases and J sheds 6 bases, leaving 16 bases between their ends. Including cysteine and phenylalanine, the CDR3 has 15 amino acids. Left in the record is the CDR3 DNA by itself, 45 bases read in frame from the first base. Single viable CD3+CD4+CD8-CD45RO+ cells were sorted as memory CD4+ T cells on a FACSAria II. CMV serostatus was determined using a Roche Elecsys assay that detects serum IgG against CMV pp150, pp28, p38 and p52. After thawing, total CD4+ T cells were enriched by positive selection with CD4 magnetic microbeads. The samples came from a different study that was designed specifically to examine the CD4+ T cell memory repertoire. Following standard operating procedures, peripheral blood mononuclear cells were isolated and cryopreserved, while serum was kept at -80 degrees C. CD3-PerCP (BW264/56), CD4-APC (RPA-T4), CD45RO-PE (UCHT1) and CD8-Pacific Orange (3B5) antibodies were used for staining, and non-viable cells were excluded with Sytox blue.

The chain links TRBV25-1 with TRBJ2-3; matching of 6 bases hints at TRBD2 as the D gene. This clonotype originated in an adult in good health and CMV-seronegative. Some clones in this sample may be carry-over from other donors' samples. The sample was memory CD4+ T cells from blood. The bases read TGTGCCAGCAGTGATCCCACCGGGGAGGATGATACGCAGTATTTT. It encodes CASSDPTGEDDTQYF.